The sample holds a few counts of the clone carrying this T cell receptor beta chain. What it binds is unknown. V lost 0 bases and J 2 bases, leaving 11 bases between the germline ends. This CDR3 is built from 15 residues. Per germline, CDR1 SGHRS and CDR2 YFSETQ. PCR employed 60 Vbeta and 13 Jbeta primers. TCRdb keeps only in-frame clones here, not all; method: immunoSEQ multiplex PCR. The repertoire holds around 110,000 clones, with about two thirds as singletons. The data originate from a study of cytomegalovirus exposure and HLA in healthy donors. General study results and limits: In an earlier analysis, productive rearrangement rates for most beta V segments clustered near 87% or 30%. Presence/absence analyses assumed roughly uniform sequencing depth across donors. In a later analysis, compared with equally common non-associated chains, HLA-associated beta chains were more expanded. Across donors, most TCRs were seen rarely, yet some public ones were widespread.

The source of this sequence is a young man in good health and CMV-seropositive. The chain joins TRBV5-1 to TRBJ2-5; D ambiguous. Sequencing input: PBMCs. Here the CDR3 DNA reads TGCGCCAGCAGCTTGGTTGGTGGCAGGCAAGAGACCCAGTACTTC. This translates into CASSLVGGRQETQYF. Full variable domain (rest looked up from reference TRBV5-1 and TRBJ2-5): KAGVTQTPRYLIKTRGQQVTLSCSPISGHRSVSWYQQTPGQGLQFLFEYFSETQRNKGNFPGRFSGRQFSNSRSEMNVSTLELGDSALYLCASSLVGGRQETQYFGPGTRLLVL.